This T cell receptor (beta chain) was obtained from a study of T cell responses to AZD1222 COVID-19 vaccine. Trimming left V 3 bases short and J 3 bases short, with 11 bases between. CDR1 and CDR2 from the germline V gene are WSHSY and SAAADI. The CDR3 extends over 14 amino acids. TCRdb keeps only in-frame clones here, not all; method: immunoSEQ multiplex PCR. The table lists about 69,000 clones, less than 85% of them singletons. General study results and limits: The repertoires were collected only after the peak T cell response. Spike-specific TCR repertoires showed rising breadth and depth after two AZD1222 doses. CD4 TCRs linked to vaccination spanned spike, dominating at 160-218 and 743-854. Clonal diversity was possibly underestimated, and white British individuals and females predominated among donors.

Notes on this clone: Its antigen remains unidentified.

V usage is TRBV10-2 and J usage is TRBJ1-1, with a weak D call TRBD1 (5 bases). Sequenced material: peripheral blood, taken 28 days after the second AZD1222 dose. This sequence was found in an adult who received the AZD1222 COVID-19 vaccine. The CDR3 nucleotides read TGCGCCAGCAGTGAATGGGGCGCGGACACTGAAGCTTTCTTT. Protein: CASSEWGADTEAFF.